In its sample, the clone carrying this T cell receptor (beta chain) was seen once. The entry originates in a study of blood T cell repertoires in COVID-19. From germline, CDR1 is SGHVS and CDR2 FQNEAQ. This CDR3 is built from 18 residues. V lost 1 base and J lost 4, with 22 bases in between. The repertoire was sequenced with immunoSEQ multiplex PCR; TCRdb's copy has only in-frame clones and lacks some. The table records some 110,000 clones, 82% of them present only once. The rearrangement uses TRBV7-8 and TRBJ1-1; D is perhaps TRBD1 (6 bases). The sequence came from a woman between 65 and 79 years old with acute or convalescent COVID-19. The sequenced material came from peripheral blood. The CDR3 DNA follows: TGTGCCAGCAGCTTAGATGCCAGGGGAATATTATCGGTCACTGAAGCTTTCTTT. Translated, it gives CASSLDARGILSVTEAFF.